This T cell receptor (beta chain) was obtained from a study of OX40 agonist ivuxolimab in advanced cancers. The wider study: Each patient was given ivuxolimab into a vein every 2 weeks, at 0.01 to 10 mg/kg.

Between the trimmed V and J ends, which lost 6 bases and 8 bases, there was a span of 23 bases. The CDR3 length is 15 residues. The germline CDR1 and CDR2 sequences are SQVTM and ANQGSEA. Profiling relied on immunoSEQ multiplex PCR, and the TCRdb table lists in-frame clones only, not all of them. The table lists about 69,000 clones, 84% of them singletons, with approximately 7.9% in the top ten. A remark on this clone: The antigen remains undetermined.

Whole-study results and caveats: The study observed clonal expansion of CD4+ and CD8+ blood T cells by week 6 at 0.1 to 3.0 mg/kg.

The chain employs TRBV29-1 and TRBJ2-1; D perhaps matches TRBD2 (6 bases). The sequence was obtained from an adult with an advanced solid tumor such as melanoma, head and neck, liver or kidney cancer. The sequenced sample was CD4+ or CD8+ T cells sorted from blood, obtained in a trial of the OX40 agonist ivuxolimab. The CDR3 is CSVSGRSKGGDEQFF. The CDR3 DNA is TGCAGCGTCTCGGGACGGTCAAAGGGAGGCGATGAGCAGTTCTTC.